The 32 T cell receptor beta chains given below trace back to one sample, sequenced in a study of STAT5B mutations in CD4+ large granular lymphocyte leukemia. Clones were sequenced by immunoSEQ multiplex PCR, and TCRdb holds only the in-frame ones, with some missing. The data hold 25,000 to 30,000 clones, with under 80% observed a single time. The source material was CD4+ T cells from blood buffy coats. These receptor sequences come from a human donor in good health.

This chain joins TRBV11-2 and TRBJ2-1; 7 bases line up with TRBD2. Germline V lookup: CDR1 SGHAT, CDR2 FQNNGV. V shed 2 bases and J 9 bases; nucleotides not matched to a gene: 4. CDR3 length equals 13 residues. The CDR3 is CASSLRGRGEQFF. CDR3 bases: TGTGCCAGCAGCTTACGGGGGAGGGGTGAGCAGTTCTTC.

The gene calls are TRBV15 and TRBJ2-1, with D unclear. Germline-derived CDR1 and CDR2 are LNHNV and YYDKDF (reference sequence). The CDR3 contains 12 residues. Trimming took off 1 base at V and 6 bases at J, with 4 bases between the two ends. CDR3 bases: TGTGCCACCAGCAGAGTTGCCAATGAGCAGTTCTTC. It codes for CATSRVANEQFF. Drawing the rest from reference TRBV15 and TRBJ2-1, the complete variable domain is DAMVIQNPRYQVTQFGKPVTLSCSQTLNHNVMYWYQQKSSQAPKLLFHYYDKDFNNEADTPDNFQSRRPNTSFCFLDIRSPGLGDTAMYLCATSRVANEQFFGPGTRLTVL.

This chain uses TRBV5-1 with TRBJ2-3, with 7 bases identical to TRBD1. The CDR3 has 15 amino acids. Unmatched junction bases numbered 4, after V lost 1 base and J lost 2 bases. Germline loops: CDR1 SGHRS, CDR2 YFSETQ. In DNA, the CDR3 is TGCGCCAGCAGCTTGACCGACAGGGTCACAGATACGCAGTATTTT. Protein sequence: CASSLTDRVTDTQYF.

CDR3 sequence reads: CASSEFSGRNNEQFF. CDR3 in DNA: TGTGCCAGCAGTGAGTTTAGCGGGAGAAACAATGAGCAGTTCTTC. The rearrangement joins TRBV6-1 to TRBJ2-1, with 9 bases aligning to TRBD2. This CDR3 comprises 15 residues. After removal of 3 bases from V and 5 bases from J, the junction contained 5 bases not matched to a gene. The germline CDR1 and CDR2 sequences are MNHNS and SASEGT.

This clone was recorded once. The CDR3 DNA is TGTGCCAGTAGTCCCCGGACTAGTAACAATGAGCAGTTCTTC. This codes for CASSPRTSNNEQFF. The gene calls are TRBV19 and TRBJ2-1; 7 positions match TRBD2. Germline V gene sequence: CDR1 LNHDA, CDR2 SQIVND (reference sequence). The CDR3 is 14 residues long. The V gene end was trimmed by 5 bases and the J gene end by 5 bases; junction bases not matched to a gene: 6. The entire variable domain, with the rest obtained from reference TRBV19 and TRBJ2-1, is as follows: DGGITQSPKYLFRKEGQNVTLSCEQNLNHDAMYWYRQDPGQGLRLIYYSQIVNDFQKGDIAEGYSVSREKKESFPLTVTSAQKNPTAFYLCASSPRTSNNEQFFGPGTRLTVL.

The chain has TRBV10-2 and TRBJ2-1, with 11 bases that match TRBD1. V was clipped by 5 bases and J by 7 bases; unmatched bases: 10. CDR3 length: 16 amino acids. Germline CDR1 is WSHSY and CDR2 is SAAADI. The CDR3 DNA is TGCGCCAGCAGTAAGACCGCCGGGACAGGGGGGAATGAGCAGTTCTTC. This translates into CASSKTAGTGGNEQFF.

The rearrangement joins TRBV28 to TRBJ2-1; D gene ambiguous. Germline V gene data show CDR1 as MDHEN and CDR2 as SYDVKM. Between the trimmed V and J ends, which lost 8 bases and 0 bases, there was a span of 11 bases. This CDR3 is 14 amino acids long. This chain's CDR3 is CASVGRSSYNEQFF. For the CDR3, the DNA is TGTGCCAGCGTCGGACGGAGCTCCTACAATGAGCAGTTCTTC.

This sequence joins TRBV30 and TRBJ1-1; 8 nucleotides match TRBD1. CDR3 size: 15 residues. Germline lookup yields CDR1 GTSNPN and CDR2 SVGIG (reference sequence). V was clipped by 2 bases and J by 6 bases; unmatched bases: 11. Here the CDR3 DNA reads TGTGCCTGGAGTCCTCGGCAGGGGGCTACCCCTGAAGCTTTCTTT. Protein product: CAWSPRQGATPEAFF.

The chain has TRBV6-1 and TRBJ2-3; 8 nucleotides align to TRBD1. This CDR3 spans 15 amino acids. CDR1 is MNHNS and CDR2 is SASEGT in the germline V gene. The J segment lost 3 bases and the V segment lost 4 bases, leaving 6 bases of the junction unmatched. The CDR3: CASSARTGLTDTQYF. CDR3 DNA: TGTGCCAGCAGTGCCCGGACAGGGCTAACAGATACGCAGTATTTT.

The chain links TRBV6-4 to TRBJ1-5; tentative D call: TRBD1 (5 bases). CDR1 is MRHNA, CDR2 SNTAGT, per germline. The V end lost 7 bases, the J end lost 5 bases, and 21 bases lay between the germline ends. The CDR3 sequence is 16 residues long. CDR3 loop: CASTGRGHKIYQPQHF. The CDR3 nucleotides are TGTGCCAGCACGGGGAGGGGTCACAAGATCTATCAGCCCCAGCATTTT.

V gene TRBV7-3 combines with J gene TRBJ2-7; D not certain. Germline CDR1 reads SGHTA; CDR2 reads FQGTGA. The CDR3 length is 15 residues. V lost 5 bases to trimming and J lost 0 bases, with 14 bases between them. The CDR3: CASSRRQPYSYEQYF. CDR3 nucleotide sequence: TGTGCCAGCAGCCGCCGCCAGCCGTACTCCTACGAGCAGTACTTC.

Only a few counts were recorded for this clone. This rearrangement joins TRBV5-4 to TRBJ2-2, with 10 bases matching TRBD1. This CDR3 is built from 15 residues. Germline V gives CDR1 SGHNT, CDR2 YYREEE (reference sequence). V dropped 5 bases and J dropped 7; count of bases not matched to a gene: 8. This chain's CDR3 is CASRDDRGLGGELFF. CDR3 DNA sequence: TGTGCCAGCAGGGACGACAGGGGGCTTGGCGGGGAGCTGTTTTTT.

In nucleotides, the CDR3 is TGTGCCAGCAGCCGGACAGCTGTCCTCTACGAGCAGTACTTC. Encoded protein: CASSRTAVLYEQYF. The rearrangement links TRBV6-1 to TRBJ2-7; the D gene is possibly TRBD1 (6 bases). Germline assignment: CDR1 MNHNS and CDR2 SASEGT. The CDR3 has 14 residues. Trimming pared 6 bases from V and 3 bases from J, leaving 15 bases between.

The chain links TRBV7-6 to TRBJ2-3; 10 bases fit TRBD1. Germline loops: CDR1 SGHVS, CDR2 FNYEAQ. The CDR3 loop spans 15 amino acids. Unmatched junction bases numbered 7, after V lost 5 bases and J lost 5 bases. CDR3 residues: CASSARDRGQDTQYF. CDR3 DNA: TGTGCCAGCAGCGCCCGGGACAGGGGACAAGATACGCAGTATTTT.

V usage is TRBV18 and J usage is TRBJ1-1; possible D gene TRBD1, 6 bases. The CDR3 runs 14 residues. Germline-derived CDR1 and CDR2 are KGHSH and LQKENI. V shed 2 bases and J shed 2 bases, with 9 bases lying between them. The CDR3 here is CASSPDRINTEAFF. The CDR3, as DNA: TGTGCCAGCTCACCAGACAGGATAAACACTGAAGCTTTCTTT.

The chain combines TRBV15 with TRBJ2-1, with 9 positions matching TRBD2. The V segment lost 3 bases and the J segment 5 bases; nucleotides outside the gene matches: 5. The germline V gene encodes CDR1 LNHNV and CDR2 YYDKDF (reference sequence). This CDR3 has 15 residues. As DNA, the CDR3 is TGTGCCACCAGCAGCGGTAGCGGGAGAGACAATGAGCAGTTCTTC. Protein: CATSSGSGRDNEQFF. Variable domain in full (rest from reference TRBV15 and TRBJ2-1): DAMVIQNPRYQVTQFGKPVTLSCSQTLNHNVMYWYQQKSSQAPKLLFHYYDKDFNNEADTPDNFQSRRPNTSFCFLDIRSPGLGDTAMYLCATSSGSGRDNEQFFGPGTRLTVL.

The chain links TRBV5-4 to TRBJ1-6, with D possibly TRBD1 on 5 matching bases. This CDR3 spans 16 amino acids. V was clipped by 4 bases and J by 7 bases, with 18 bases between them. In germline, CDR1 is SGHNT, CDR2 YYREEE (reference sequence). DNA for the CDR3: TGTGCCAGCAGCCGTGGGGGAGGGGCACAGAATTCACCCCTCCACTTT. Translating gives CASSRGGGAQNSPLHF.

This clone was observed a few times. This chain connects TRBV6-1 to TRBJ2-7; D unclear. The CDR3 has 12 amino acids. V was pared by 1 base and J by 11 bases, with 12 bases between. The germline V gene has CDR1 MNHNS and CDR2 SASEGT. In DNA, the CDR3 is TGTGCCAGCAGTGAAGATTATCGGCAGGAGTACTTC. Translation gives CASSEDYRQEYF.

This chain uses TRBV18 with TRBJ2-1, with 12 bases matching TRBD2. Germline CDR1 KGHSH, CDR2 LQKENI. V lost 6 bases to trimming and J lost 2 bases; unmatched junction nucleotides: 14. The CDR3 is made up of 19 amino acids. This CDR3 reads CASSLGLAGPLPAYNEQFF. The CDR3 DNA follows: TGTGCCAGCTCCCTGGGACTAGCGGGCCCATTACCCGCCTACAATGAGCAGTTCTTC.

The CDR3 DNA follows: TGTGCCAGCAGTGAAACCCCCCGGACATCCCTGAGCAATCAGCCCCAGCATTTT. Protein sequence: CASSETPRTSLSNQPQHF. The V call is TRBV2, the J call TRBJ1-5; D possibly corresponds to TRBD1 (5 bases). This CDR3 spans 18 amino acids. Germline CDR1 is SNHLY and CDR2 is FYNNEI. The V and J ends lost 2 bases and 1 base respectively, with 18 bases between them.

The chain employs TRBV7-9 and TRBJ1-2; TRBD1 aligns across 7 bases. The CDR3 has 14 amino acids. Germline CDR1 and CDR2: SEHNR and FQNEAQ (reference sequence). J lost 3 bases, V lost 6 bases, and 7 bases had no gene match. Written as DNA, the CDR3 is TGTGCCAGCAGTGAAAACAGGGGACACTATGGCTACACCTTC. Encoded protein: CASSENRGHYGYTF.

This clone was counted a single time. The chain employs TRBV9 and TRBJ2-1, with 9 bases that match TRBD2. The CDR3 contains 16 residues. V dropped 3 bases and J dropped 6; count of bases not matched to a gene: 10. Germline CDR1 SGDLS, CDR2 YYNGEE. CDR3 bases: TGTGCCAGCAGCGGCCGAGCGGGAGGACTATCCAATGAGCAGTTCTTC. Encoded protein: CASSGRAGGLSNEQFF.

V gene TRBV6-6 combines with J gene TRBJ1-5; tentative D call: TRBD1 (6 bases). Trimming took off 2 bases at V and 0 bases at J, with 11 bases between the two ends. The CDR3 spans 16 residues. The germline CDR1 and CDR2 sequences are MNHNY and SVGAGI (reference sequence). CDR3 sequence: CASSYRRQDSNQPQHF. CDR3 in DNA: TGTGCCAGCAGTTACCGGCGACAGGATAGCAATCAGCCCCAGCATTTT.

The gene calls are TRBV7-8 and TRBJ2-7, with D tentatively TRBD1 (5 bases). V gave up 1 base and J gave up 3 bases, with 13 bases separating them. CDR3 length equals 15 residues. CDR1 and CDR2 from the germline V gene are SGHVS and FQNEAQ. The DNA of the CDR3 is TGTGCCAGCAGCTTAGGGCAGGGAAGAGTCTACGAGCAGTACTTC. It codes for CASSLGQGRVYEQYF.

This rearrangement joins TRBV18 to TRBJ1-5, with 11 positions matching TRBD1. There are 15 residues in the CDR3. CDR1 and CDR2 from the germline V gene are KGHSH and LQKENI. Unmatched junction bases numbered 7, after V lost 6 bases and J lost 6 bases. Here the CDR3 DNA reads TGTGCCAGCTCCCTGGGACAGGGGGAATTTCAGCCCCAGCATTTT. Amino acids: CASSLGQGEFQPQHF.

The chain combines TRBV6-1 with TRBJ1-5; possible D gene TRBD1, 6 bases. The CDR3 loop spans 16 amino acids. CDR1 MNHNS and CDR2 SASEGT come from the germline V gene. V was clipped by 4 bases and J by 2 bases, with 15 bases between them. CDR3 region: CASSGKGGIGNQPQHF. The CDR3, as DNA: TGTGCCAGCAGTGGGAAAGGGGGAATTGGCAATCAGCCCCAGCATTTT.

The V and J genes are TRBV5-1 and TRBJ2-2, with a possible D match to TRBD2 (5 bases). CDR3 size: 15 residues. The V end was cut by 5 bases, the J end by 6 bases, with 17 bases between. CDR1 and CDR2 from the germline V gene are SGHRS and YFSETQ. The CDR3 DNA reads TGCGCCAGCAGTCCTGAGGGCCGATTAGCCGGGGAGCTGTTTTTT. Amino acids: CASSPEGRLAGELFF.

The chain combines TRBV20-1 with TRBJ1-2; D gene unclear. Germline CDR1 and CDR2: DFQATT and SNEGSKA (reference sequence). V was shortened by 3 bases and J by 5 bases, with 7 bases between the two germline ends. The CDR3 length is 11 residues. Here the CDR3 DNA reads TGCAGTGCTAGGCAGCCTTATGGCTACACCTTC. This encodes CSARQPYGYTF.

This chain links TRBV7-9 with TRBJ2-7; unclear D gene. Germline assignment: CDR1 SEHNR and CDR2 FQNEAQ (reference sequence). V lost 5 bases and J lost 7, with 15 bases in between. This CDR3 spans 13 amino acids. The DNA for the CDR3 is TGTGCCAGCAGCCGACTCGCGGAGTGGGAGCAGTACTTC. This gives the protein CASSRLAEWEQYF.

CDR3 sequence reads: CASSVRWDEQYF. As DNA, the CDR3 is TGTGCCAGCAGTGTAAGGTGGGACGAGCAGTACTTC. The rearrangement joins TRBV6-4 to TRBJ2-7, with D unresolved. Germline CDR1 reads MRHNA; CDR2 reads SNTAGT. V gave up 4 bases and J gave up 5 bases, with 9 bases separating them. This CDR3 contains 12 residues.

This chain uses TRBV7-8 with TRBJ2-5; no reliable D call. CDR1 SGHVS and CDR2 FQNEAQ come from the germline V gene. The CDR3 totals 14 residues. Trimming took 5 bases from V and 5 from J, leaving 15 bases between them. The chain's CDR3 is CASSPRWGLETQYF. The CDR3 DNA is TGTGCCAGCAGCCCGAGGTGGGGTTTGGAGACCCAGTACTTC.

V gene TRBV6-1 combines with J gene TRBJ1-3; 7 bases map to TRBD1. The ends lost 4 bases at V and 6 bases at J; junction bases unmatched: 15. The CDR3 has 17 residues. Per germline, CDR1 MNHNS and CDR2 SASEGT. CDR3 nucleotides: TGTGCCAGCAGTGCAAGGGGGGACAGCATCCGTCCAAACACCATATATTTT. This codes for CASSARGDSIRPNTIYF.